The present entry profiles one TCR beta chain with its context. This clonotype was observed at least ten times. Its antigen is still unknown. No base quality information exists; no much larger clone differs at one position. The data belong to a study of read filtering for tumor transcriptome and immune sequencing (dated by TCRdb to between 2020 and 2021). Describing the broader study: The cohort was composed of approximately 17 male and 14 to 15 female patients, with a mean age of 65.9 years and an age range of about 40 to 90. Per sample, about 3.5 to 10.27 million TCR-region mapped reads were obtained with IR-seq, compared with only 85 to 1273 with RNA-seq. After DNase treatment, whole-transcriptome libraries were prepared with the TruSeq RNA Access Library Prep Kit. Under revised international staging, about 8 patients fell into R-ISS I, 15 or so into R-ISS II and six or seven into R-ISS III. The study compared TCR repertoires from targeted immune repertoire sequencing and bulk whole-transcriptome sequencing run on the same bone marrow samples. One main goal was a read-filtering strategy for immune repertoire data, in particular deciding whether clonotypes backed by only one read should be removed.

What the work shows at the level of the full study, not this receptor alone: The sorted CD138-negative fraction was composed of a mixed bone marrow immune population rather than of purified T cells. Single-read clonotypes made up roughly 82% of clonotypes but approximately 3.5% of total reads in IR-seq, and 70% to 75% of clonotypes and approximately 48% of reads in RNA-seq. IR-seq captured clonotypes at much higher depth and more reliably than RNA-seq, and smaller IR-seq throughput sufficed to identify most shared clonotypes. The correlation between IR-seq and RNA-seq shared clonotype proportions was increased by removal of single-read clonotypes.

TCR libraries were built from 300 to 450 ng RNA with the Immunoverse kit, using molecular barcoded adaptors covering alpha/delta and beta/gamma chains. TCR library preparation used the same RNA that was used for transcriptome sequencing. TCR libraries were sequenced on an Illumina HiSeq 4000 with 2 x 150 cycles. On the authors' methods: TCR reads were aligned to human V, D, J and C references and assembled into CDR3 clonotypes with MiXCR, including quality filtering and error correction. Clonotype counts and gene usage diversity were analyzed with the tcR package in R. Raw mapping reads were checked after the RNA-seq reads had been mapped by STAR aligner version 2.5.3a onto the human GRCh37 genome. To test how sequencing depth affects detected clonotypes, IR-seq fastq files were randomly downsampled with Seqtk 1.3. TCRdb reran the public reads through fastp at Q25 and MiXCR, keeping productive beta chains. Identical CDR3 protein sequences are pooled into one entry, listed with their most common genes and DNA. What appears here as the V and J calls and clone size reflects TCRdb's work, not the paper's. The sample records more than 35,000 distinct CDR3 sequences, roughly 15% of which are singletons. Of the sample, 35% to 45% falls within the top ten clones.

The germline V gene (reference sequence) sets CDR1 to SEHNR and CDR2 to FQNEAQ. Inclusive of the bounding cysteine and phenylalanine, the CDR3 is 16 residues long. Of the read, only the CDR3 DNA is kept; its 48 bases are in frame from base 1. V is clipped by 5 bases and J by 7 bases, and the sequence between their germline boundaries is 21 bases long. Bone marrow was sampled from every patient at the time of active disease. Ficoll-Hypaque density gradient centrifugation was used to isolate the bone marrow mononuclear cells. CD138-negative cells were obtained by negative selection after labeling with CD138 magnetic microbeads on a MACS separator, removing myeloma plasma cells. Purity of the isolated cells was checked by flow cytometry on an Attune NxT using CD138 antibodies. TRIzol reagent was used to extract total RNA, and a NanoDrop spectrophotometer was used to quantify the extracted RNA. For each patient, the CD138-negative bone marrow sample underwent paired RNA-seq and IR-seq.

This receptor chain uses TRBV7-9 and TRBJ2-1, with TRBD2 tentatively as D gene (5 bases match). Sequencing input: a population of CD138-negative cells sorted from bone marrow. What the cell subset or site label conveys for this sample: bone marrow mononuclear cells depleted of CD138+ plasma/myeloma cells by negative magnetic selection. The source is a donor aged 40 or older with multiple myeloma. The encoded CDR3 is CASSHLTRRRGNEQFF. The nucleotides read TGTGCCAGCAGCCACTTGACGCGACGGAGAGGGAATGAGCAGTTCTTC.